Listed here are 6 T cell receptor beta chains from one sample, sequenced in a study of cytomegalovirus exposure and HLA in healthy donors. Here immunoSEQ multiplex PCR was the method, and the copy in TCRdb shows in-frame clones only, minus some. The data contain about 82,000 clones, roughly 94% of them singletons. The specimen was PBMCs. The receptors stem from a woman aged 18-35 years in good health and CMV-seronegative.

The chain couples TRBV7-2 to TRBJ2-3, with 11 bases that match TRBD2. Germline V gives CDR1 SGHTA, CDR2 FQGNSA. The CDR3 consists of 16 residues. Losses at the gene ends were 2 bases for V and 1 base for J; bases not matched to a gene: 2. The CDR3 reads CASSLLSGRGTDTQYF. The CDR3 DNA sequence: TGTGCCAGCAGCTTACTTAGCGGGAGGGGCACAGATACGCAGTATTTT.

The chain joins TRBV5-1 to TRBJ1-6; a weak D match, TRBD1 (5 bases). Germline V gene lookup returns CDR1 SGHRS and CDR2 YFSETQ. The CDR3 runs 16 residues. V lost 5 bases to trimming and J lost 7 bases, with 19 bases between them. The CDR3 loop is CASRVGQDLTNSPLHF. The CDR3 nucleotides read TGCGCCAGCAGAGTCGGACAAGACTTGACCAATTCACCCCTCCACTTT.

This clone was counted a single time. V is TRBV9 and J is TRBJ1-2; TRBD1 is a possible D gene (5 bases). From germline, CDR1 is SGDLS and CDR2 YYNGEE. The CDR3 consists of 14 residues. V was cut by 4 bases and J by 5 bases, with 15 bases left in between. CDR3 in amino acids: CASSMGRKGYGYTF. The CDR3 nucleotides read TGTGCCAGCAGCATGGGGCGGAAGGGTTATGGCTACACCTTC.

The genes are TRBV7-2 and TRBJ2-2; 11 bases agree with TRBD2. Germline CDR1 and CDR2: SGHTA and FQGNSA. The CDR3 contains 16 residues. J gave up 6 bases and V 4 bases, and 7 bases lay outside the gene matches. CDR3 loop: CASSSLAGGPAGELFF. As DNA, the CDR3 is TGTGCCAGCAGCTCATTAGCGGGGGGGCCGGCCGGGGAGCTGTTTTTT.

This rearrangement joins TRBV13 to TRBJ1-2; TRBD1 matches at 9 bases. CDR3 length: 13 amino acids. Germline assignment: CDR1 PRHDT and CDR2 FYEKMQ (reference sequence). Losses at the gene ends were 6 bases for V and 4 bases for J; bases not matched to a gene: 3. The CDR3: CASRGTGSYGYTF. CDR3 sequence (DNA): TGTGCCAGCAGGGGGACAGGGAGCTATGGCTACACCTTC.

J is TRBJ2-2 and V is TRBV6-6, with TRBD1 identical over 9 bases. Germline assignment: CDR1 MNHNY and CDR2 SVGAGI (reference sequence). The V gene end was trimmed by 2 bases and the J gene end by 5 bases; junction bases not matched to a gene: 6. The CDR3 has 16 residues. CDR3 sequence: CASSYLGTGPTGELFF. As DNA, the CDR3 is TGTGCCAGCAGTTACCTGGGGACAGGGCCAACCGGGGAGCTGTTTTTT.